The rows below give T cell receptor beta chains drawn from one sample of a study of blood T cell repertoires in COVID-19. Sequencing used immunoSEQ multiplex PCR; TCRdb keeps in-frame clones, though not all of them. This table has about 350,000 clones, more than 75% appearing once. The specimen was peripheral blood. The receptors here all came from a woman younger than 35 who had recovered from COVID-19. CDR3s include the opening cysteine and the closing phenylalanine or tryptophan. Each record gives: clone size, D gene, J gene, V gene, CDR3 protein, CDR3 DNA. D genes are given only for firm matches. Some rows have no size entry. The others give once, few or many, or a class for an expanded clone.

>.|TRBD1|TRBJ1-3|TRBV19
CASKGGLGNTIYF
TGTGCCAGCAAAGGGGGCCTAGGAAACACCATATATTTT
>.|TRBD2|TRBJ2-1|TRBV27
CASSSLTSGLYNEQFF
TGTGCCAGCAGTTCGCTGACTAGCGGACTCTACAATGAGCAGTTCTTC
>.|.|TRBJ1-1|TRBV10-1
CASSDLGQDGNTEAFF
TGCGCCAGCAGTGATTTGGGGCAGGACGGCAACACTGAAGCTTTCTTT
>.|.|TRBJ1-2|TRBV4-3
CASSQDRNNYGYTF
TGCGCCAGCAGCCAAGATCGTAATAACTATGGCTACACCTTC
>once|.|TRBJ2-1|TRBV24-1
CATSDQGLKGNNEQFF
TGTGCCACCAGTGATCAAGGGCTTAAGGGGAACAATGAGCAGTTCTTC
>.|TRBD1|TRBJ1-1|TRBV15
CATSRLPGQGNTEAFF
TGTGCCACCAGCAGGCTCCCGGGACAGGGGAACACTGAAGCTTTCTTT
>.|.|TRBJ1-1|TRBV11-2
CASSQGGQIIEAFF
TGTGCCAGCAGCCAGGGTGGGCAGATCATTGAAGCTTTCTTT
>.|TRBD1|TRBJ1-2|TRBV19
CASSSRDSYGYTF
TGTGCCAGTAGTTCCCGGGACAGTTATGGCTACACCTTC
>.|.|TRBJ1-2|TRBV19
CASSINPTVNYGYTF
TGTGCCAGTAGTATAAACCCGACAGTTAACTATGGCTACACCTTC
>.|TRBD2|TRBJ2-1|TRBV11-3
CASSLGSASGRKSYNEQFF
TGTGCCAGCAGCTTAGGTTCGGCTAGCGGGAGAAAGTCCTACAATGAGCAGTTCTTC
>.|TRBD1|TRBJ1-2|TRBV7-9
CASSSLGTGQNYGYTF
TGTGCCAGCAGCTCATTAGGGACAGGACAAAACTATGGCTACACCTTC
>.|.|TRBJ1-1|TRBV5-1
CASTGVSTEAFF
TGCGCCAGCACAGGGGTTAGCACTGAAGCTTTCTTT
>.|.|TRBJ1-6|TRBV30
CAWNRVRLNSPLHF
TGTGCCTGGAACAGGGTTCGACTTAATTCACCCCTCCACTTT
>once|TRBD2|TRBJ2-1|TRBV5-1
CASSLTGTSGRGMFF
TGCGCCAGCAGCTTGACTGGGACTAGCGGGAGGGGGATGTTCTTC